The T cell receptor (beta chain) under discussion was sequenced for a study of somatic mutations in cytotoxic T cells in rheumatoid arthritis. Overall study findings and caveats: The top CD8+ clone topped 20% of CD8+ cells in about an eighth of the 65 patients.

As concerns this clone: The antigen is not known.

Method: immunoSEQ multiplex PCR; TCRdb's copy keeps in-frame clones and lacks some. The table shows around 15,000 clones, with approximately 75% occurring only once. The sample taken for sequencing was CD8+ T cells sorted from blood. The TCR comes from an adult with rheumatoid arthritis.

The CDR3 DNA reads as TGTGCCAGCAGCCCGCAGGGACGGGAAAACACTGAAGCTTTCTTT. Protein: CASSPQGRENTEAFF. This chain uses TRBV9 with TRBJ1-1; possible D gene TRBD1, 5 bases. The CDR3 has 15 residues. Germline CDR1 reads SGDLS; CDR2 reads YYNGEE. V was trimmed by 4 bases and J by 2 bases, leaving 15 bases between them.